This T cell receptor beta chain is drawn from a study of cytomegalovirus exposure and HLA in healthy donors. Study-wide results and limits: Many donors carried some public TCRs, although rarity characterized most TCR sequences.

This clone was detected only once. Its cognate antigen is unknown. The method was immunoSEQ multiplex PCR; TCRdb's version includes in-frame clones alone and lacks a portion of them. The sample has approximately 200,000 clones, 80% to 85% seen once; the top ten hold roughly 1.2%. V lost 3 bases and J lost 1; bases outside the gene matches: 4. CDR3 length: 15 residues. Germline CDR1 reads LNHDA; CDR2 reads SQIVND (reference sequence). Sequencing was carried out using PBMCs. The TCR originated in a woman in her twenties or thirties in good health and CMV-seronegative. V and J are TRBV19 and TRBJ1-1, with 8 bases lining up with TRBD1. CDR3 sequence reads: CASSIDGQGNTEAFF. In DNA form, the CDR3 reads TGTGCCAGTAGTATTGATGGACAGGGGAACACTGAAGCTTTCTTT.